The 15 T cell receptor beta chains in this list originate from one sample, sequenced in a study of blood T cell repertoires in COVID-19. Measured with immunoSEQ multiplex PCR; TCRdb has only the in-frame clones, and not every one. The sample consists of roughly 170,000 clones, 79% of them appearing once. The specimen sequenced was peripheral blood. The source of these receptors is a woman aged 60-75 years with COVID-19, enrolled during active disease.

The rearrangement joins TRBV12-3 or TRBV12-4 to TRBJ2-7, with a weak D call TRBD2 (7 bases). V lost 5 bases and J lost 6, with 14 bases in between. The CDR3 runs to 13 residues. The CDR3 DNA reads TGTGCCAGCAGTCATTCGGGGGGCCGCGAGCAGTACGTC. This sequence encodes CASSHSGGREQYV.

The V gene is TRBV7-9, the J gene TRBJ1-2; TRBD1 matches at 9 bases. CDR1 and CDR2 from the germline V gene are SEHNR and FQNEAQ (reference sequence). CDR3 length: 14 residues. With 3 bases clipped from V and 4 bases from J, the junction kept 3 bases outside the gene matches. The CDR3 nucleotides read TGTGCCAGCAGCTTTCGGGACAGGGCCTATGGCTACACCTTC. Its translation: CASSFRDRAYGYTF.

The rearrangement links TRBV7-9 to TRBJ2-3; D might be TRBD2 (6 bases). The length of the CDR3 is 13 residues. The germline gives CDR1 SEHNR, CDR2 FQNEAQ (reference sequence). V was trimmed by 10 bases and J by 2 bases, leaving 13 bases between them. This chain's CDR3 is CATSRRDTDTQYF. The CDR3 DNA sequence: TGTGCCACCAGTCGGCGGGACACAGATACGCAGTATTTT. The complete variable domain, with remaining parts taken from reference TRBV7-9 and TRBJ2-3, reads DTGVSQNPRHKITKRGQNVTFRCDPISEHNRLYWYRQTLGQGPEFLTYFQNEAQLEKSRLLSDRFSAERPKGSFSTLEIQRTEQGDSAMYLCATSRRDTDTQYFGPGTRLTVL.

The chain is built from TRBV6-5 and TRBJ2-7, with 9 bases aligning to TRBD2. Germline V gives CDR1 MNHEY, CDR2 SVGAGI. Trimming took 10 bases from V and 0 from J; bases not matched to a gene: 10. This CDR3 is built from 15 residues. The CDR3 protein is CATRPSGRNSYEQYF. The CDR3 nucleotides read TGTGCCACGAGGCCGAGCGGGAGGAACTCCTACGAGCAGTACTTC.

The V call is TRBV4-2, the J call TRBJ1-5; possible D gene TRBD1, 5 bases. Germline assignment: CDR1 LGHNA and CDR2 YNFKEQ. Trimming took 2 bases from V and 5 from J, leaving 16 bases between them. The CDR3 contains 16 residues. In DNA, the CDR3 is TGTGCCAGCAGCCAATCGGGGGACGGGGGGTATCAGCCCCAGCATTTT. This codes for CASSQSGDGGYQPQHF.

The rearrangement links TRBV6-6 to TRBJ2-1; the D gene is possibly TRBD2 (5 bases). Germline V gene lookup returns CDR1 MNHNY and CDR2 SVGAGI (reference sequence). The ends were cut back, 2 bases at V and 3 bases at J, with 8 bases in the middle. This CDR3 comprises 14 residues. CDR3 residues: CASSYTRVYNEQFF. The CDR3, as DNA: TGTGCCAGCAGTTACACTAGGGTCTACAATGAGCAGTTCTTC.

The gene calls are TRBV5-1 and TRBJ2-7, with 10 bases lining up with TRBD1. Germline V gene lookup returns CDR1 SGHRS and CDR2 YFSETQ. With V trimmed by 2 bases and J by 5 bases, 4 bases remained unmatched. The CDR3 extends over 14 amino acids. The CDR3 DNA reads as TGCGCCAGCAGCTTTGACAGGGGGCTAAACGAGCAGTACGTC. This gives the protein CASSFDRGLNEQYV.

The count of this clone is one. The genes are TRBV27 and TRBJ2-7, with 7 nucleotides matching TRBD1. V gave up 6 bases and J gave up 2 bases; unmatched junction bases: 7. The V gene's germline CDR1 is MNHEY and CDR2 SMNVEV (reference sequence). The CDR3 runs to 14 residues. The CDR3 DNA follows: TGTGCCAGCAGGAACCAGGGGACAGCCTACGAGCAGTACTTC. This translates into CASRNQGTAYEQYF.

V gene TRBV27 combines with J gene TRBJ2-3, with 8 bases lining up with TRBD2. This CDR3 is built from 14 residues. The V gene end was trimmed by 4 bases and the J gene end by 4 bases; junction bases not matched to a gene: 4. CDR1 MNHEY and CDR2 SMNVEV come from the germline V gene (reference sequence). Written as DNA, the CDR3 is TGTGCCAGCAGTTCCCCGGGACTAGCAGATACGCAGTATTTT. This sequence encodes CASSSPGLADTQYF.

This clone turned up a few times. The CDR3 nucleotides are TGTGCCAGCAGTAACGACAGGGGGAACTATGGCTACACCTTC. Its translation is CASSNDRGNYGYTF. The chain combines TRBV27 with TRBJ1-2, with 9 bases identical to TRBD1. The germline V gene encodes CDR1 MNHEY and CDR2 SMNVEV (reference sequence). The CDR3 runs to 14 residues. J lost 2 bases, V lost 5 bases, and 3 bases had no gene match.

The chain combines TRBV6-1 with TRBJ1-2; no definite D call. The V gene's germline CDR1 is MNHNS and CDR2 SASEGT. CDR3 length: 15 residues. The V end was cut by 0 bases, the J end by 2 bases, with 10 bases between. The CDR3 region is CASSEAMAANYGYTF. The DNA of the CDR3 is TGTGCCAGCAGTGAAGCGATGGCAGCGAACTATGGCTACACCTTC.

This clone was observed at least ten times. This chain uses TRBV7-2 with TRBJ2-7; 7 bases are a match to TRBD2. Germline CDR1 and CDR2: SGHTA and FQGNSA. V was pared by 1 base and J by 1 base, with 4 bases of the junction left unmatched. The length of the CDR3 is 15 residues. The CDR3 nucleotides are TGTGCCAGCAGCTTAGTAGCGGGCCTTTCCTACGAGCAGTACTTC. Amino acid sequence: CASSLVAGLSYEQYF.

V is TRBV9 and J is TRBJ1-2; 9 nucleotides agree with TRBD1. V shed 3 bases and J 8 bases; nucleotides not matched to a gene: 5. Per the germline V gene, CDR1 is SGDLS and CDR2 is YYNGEE. CDR3 length: 13 residues. CDR3 in DNA: TGTGCCAGCAGCGAAGACAGGGGGTACGGCTACACCTTC. Translating it yields CASSEDRGYGYTF.

The chain has TRBV28 and TRBJ2-3; tentatively, D is TRBD2 (6 bases). Germline lookup yields CDR1 MDHEN and CDR2 SYDVKM. This CDR3 has 14 amino acids. Trimming left V 10 bases short and J 4 bases short, with 18 bases between. Here the CDR3 DNA reads TGTGCCACGGACCAGGAGGGTGGCGCAGATACGCAGTATTTT. Its translation: CATDQEGGADTQYF.

This clone was found many times. The chain combines TRBV6-5 with TRBJ2-2; maybe TRBD2 (7 bases). Trimming left V 10 bases short and J 3 bases short, with 15 bases between. CDR3 size: 14 residues. CDR1 is MNHEY and CDR2 is SVGAGI in the germline V gene. The CDR3: CAIRGEGDTGELFF. The CDR3 nucleotides are TGTGCCATAAGGGGGGAGGGTGACACCGGGGAGCTGTTTTTT.